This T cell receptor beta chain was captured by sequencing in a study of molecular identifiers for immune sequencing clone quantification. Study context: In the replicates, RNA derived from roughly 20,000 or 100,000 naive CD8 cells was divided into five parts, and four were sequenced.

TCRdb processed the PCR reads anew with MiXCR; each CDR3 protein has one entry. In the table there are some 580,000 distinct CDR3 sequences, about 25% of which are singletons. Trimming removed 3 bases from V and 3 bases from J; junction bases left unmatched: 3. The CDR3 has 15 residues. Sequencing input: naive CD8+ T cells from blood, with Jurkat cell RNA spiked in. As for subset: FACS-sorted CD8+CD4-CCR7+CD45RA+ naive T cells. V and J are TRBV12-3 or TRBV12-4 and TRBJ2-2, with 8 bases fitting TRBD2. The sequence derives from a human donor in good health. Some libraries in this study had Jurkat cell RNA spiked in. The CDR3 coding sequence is TGTGCCAGCAGTTTCGGGAGGGGTGACACCGGGGAGCTGTTTTTT. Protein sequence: CASSFGRGDTGELFF.